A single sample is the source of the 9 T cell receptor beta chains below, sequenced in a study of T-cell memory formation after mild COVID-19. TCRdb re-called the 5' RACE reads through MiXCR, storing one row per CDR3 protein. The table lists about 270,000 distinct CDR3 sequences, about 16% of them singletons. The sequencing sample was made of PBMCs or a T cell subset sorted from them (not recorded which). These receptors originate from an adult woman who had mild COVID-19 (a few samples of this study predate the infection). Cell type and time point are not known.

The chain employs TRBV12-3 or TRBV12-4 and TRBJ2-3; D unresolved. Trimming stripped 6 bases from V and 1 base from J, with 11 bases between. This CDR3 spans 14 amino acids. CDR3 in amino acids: CASRSGSGTDTQYF. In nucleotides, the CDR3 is TGTGCCAGCAGGTCTGGCTCGGGCACAGATACGCAGTATTTT.

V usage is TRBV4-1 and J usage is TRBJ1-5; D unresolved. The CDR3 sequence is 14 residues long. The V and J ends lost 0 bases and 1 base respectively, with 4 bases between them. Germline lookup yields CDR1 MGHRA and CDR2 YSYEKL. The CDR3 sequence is CASSQDISNQPQHF. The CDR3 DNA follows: TGCGCCAGCAGCCAAGATATAAGCAATCAGCCCCAGCATTTT.

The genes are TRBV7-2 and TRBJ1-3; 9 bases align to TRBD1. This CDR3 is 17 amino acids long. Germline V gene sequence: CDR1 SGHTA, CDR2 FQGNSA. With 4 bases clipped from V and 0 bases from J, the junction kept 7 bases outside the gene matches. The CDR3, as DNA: TGTGCCAGCAGCTCCATGGGACAGGGTTTCTCTGGAAACACCATATATTTT. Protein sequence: CASSSMGQGFSGNTIYF.

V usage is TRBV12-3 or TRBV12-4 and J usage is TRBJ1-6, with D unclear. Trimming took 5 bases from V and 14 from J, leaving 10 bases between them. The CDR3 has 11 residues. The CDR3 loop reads CASSRGWTLHF. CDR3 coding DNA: TGTGCCAGCAGTCGAGGGTGGACCCTCCACTTT.

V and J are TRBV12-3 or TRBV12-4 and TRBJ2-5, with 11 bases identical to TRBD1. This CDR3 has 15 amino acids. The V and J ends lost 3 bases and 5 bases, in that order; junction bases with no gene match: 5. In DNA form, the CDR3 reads TGTGCCAGCAGTTTTCGGACAGGGGGCCGGGAGACCCAGTACTTC. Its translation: CASSFRTGGRETQYF.

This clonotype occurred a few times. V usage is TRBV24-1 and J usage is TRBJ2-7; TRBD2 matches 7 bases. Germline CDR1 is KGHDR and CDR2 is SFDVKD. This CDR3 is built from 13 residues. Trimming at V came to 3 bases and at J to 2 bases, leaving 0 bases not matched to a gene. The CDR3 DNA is TGTGCCACCAGTGATGGGGGGGCCTACGAGCAGTACTTC. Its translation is CATSDGGAYEQYF.

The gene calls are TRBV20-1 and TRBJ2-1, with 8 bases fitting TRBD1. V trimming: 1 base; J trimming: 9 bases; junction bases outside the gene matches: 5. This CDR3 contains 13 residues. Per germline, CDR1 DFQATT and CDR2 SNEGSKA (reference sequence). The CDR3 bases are TGCAGTGCTAGAGGGACAGGGCACTTTGAGCAGTTCTTC. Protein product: CSARGTGHFEQFF.

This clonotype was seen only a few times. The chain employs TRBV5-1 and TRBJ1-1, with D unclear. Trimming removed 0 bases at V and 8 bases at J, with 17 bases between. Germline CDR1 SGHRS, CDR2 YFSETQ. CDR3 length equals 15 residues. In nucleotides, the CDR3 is TGCGCCAGCAGCTTGGATCATCCTCGGGTTTCGGAAGCTTTCTTT. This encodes CASSLDHPRVSEAFF.

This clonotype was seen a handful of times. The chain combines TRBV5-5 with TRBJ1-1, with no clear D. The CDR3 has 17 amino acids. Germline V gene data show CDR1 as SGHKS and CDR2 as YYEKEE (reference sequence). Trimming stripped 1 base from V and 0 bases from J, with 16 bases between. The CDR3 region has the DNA TGTGCCAGCAGCTTGATGTGGGCGTGGGTCATGAACACTGAAGCTTTCTTT. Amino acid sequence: CASSLMWAWVMNTEAFF.